These 16 T cell receptor beta chains came from one sample sequenced in a study of blood T cells in healthy people across ages. Together with a sample-barcoded 5' primer, a J-beta primer mix was included in a second PCR lasting about 6 to 11 cycles. MiXCR, run by TCRdb on the 5' RACE reads, gives a single entry per CDR3 protein. The table records roughly 1,500,000 distinct CDR3 sequences, almost 35% of them present only once. Sequencing was carried out using blood. The receptors were gathered from a woman in her twenties or thirties in good health.

As for this clonotype: Germline is not matched at one junction end, which may reflect a read error. The V call is TRBV20-1, the J call TRBJ2-1; D possibly matches TRBD1 or TRBD2 (6 bases each). The germline CDR1 and CDR2 sequences are DFQATT and SNEGSKA (reference sequence). The length of the CDR3 is 13 residues. This chain's CDR3 is CSAEGGPNNEQVF. The CDR3 coding sequence is TGCAGTGCTGAAGGGGGGCCGAACAATGAGCAGGTCTTC.

This clonotype was found many times. The J gene is TRBJ2-7, the V gene TRBV5-1; 7 nucleotides agree with TRBD1. V lost 1 base to trimming and J lost 3 bases; unmatched junction nucleotides: 4. This CDR3 contains 14 residues. Germline CDR1 and CDR2: SGHRS and YFSETQ. As DNA, the CDR3 is TGCGCCAGCAGCTTGAGACAGGGAGACTACGAGCAGTACTTC. Residues: CASSLRQGDYEQYF.

J is TRBJ2-2 and V is TRBV6-5; D is unresolved. V was clipped by 0 bases and J by 0 bases, with 11 bases between them. The CDR3 consists of 17 residues. Germline CDR1 and CDR2: MNHEY and SVGAGI. The CDR3 loop is CASSYSTGDSNTGELFF. The CDR3 DNA follows: TGTGCCAGCAGTTACTCGACGGGCGATTCGAACACCGGGGAGCTGTTTTTT.

In this sample, this clonotype turned up a few times. The conserved phenylalanine or tryptophan is not found at the CDR3 terminus, so this likely reflects a read error. The rearrangement uses TRBV5-4 and TRBJ2-7; D might be TRBD2 (6 bases). The CDR3 sequence is 14 residues long. V was pared by 5 bases and J by 0 bases, with 12 bases between. Germline V CDR1 and CDR2: SGHNT, YYREEE (reference sequence). In DNA form, the CDR3 reads TGTGCCAGCAGTCCGGGACTCCCCTCCTACGAGCAGTACTCC. Protein product: CASSPGLPSYEQYS.

Written as DNA, the CDR3 is TGTGCCATCAGTGACTTAGCAAGGGGTAAATACAATGAGCAGTTCTTC. Residues: CAISDLARGKYNEQFF. The V and J genes are TRBV10-3 and TRBJ2-1, with a tentative D call TRBD1 (5 bases). The CDR3 is 16 residues long. With 3 bases removed from V and 4 bases from J, the gap between germline ends came to 16 bases. Germline V CDR1 and CDR2: ENHRY, SYGVKD.

This clonotype has just a few counts. V and J are TRBV28 and TRBJ2-1, with D perhaps given as TRBD1 or TRBD2 (5 bases each). Trimming pared 1 base from V and 8 bases from J, leaving 24 bases between. Germline CDR1 reads MDHEN; CDR2 reads SYDVKM. CDR3 size: 18 residues. The CDR3 region has the DNA TGTGCCAGCAGTTTATTTTCAAAGGGACCCCCCACCTGGGATGAGCAGTTCTTC. This translates into CASSLFSKGPPTWDEQFF.

V usage is TRBV29-1 and J usage is TRBJ2-5; D not certain. CDR3 length: 12 residues. V shed 6 bases and J shed 1 base, with 9 bases lying between them. In germline, CDR1 is SQVTM, CDR2 ANQGSEA. The CDR3 DNA follows: TGCAGCGTCCCTGGCCCCCAAGAGACCCAGTACTTC. Translated, it gives CSVPGPQETQYF.

The chain recombines TRBV12-3 or TRBV12-4 with TRBJ2-6; D is ambiguous. CDR3 length equals 18 residues. The V and J ends lost 2 bases and 0 bases respectively, with 14 bases between them. This CDR3 is CASSLSPAEYSGANVLTF. The CDR3 DNA is TGTGCCAGCAGTTTAAGTCCGGCTGAATACTCTGGGGCCAACGTCCTGACTTTC.

V usage is TRBV5-4 and J usage is TRBJ2-3; 10 bases are a match to TRBD2. Germline V gene sequence: CDR1 SGHNT, CDR2 YYREEE (reference sequence). The V gene end was trimmed by 4 bases and the J gene end by 3 bases; junction bases not matched to a gene: 8. The CDR3 covers 16 residues. For the CDR3, the DNA is TGTGCCAGCAGCGCGTACGGGACTAGCGCTACAGATACGCAGTATTTT. As protein: CASSAYGTSATDTQYF.

This chain links TRBV4-2 with TRBJ2-5; 9 bases match TRBD2. Near its end, the DNA agrees better with TRBJ2-7, so the J call may be wrong. CDR3 length equals 16 residues. Germline CDR1 LGHNA, CDR2 YNFKEQ. This CDR3 reads CASSQESIAGAYEQYF. Written as DNA, the CDR3 is TGTGCCAGCAGCCAAGAGTCGATAGCGGGGGCCTACGAGCAGTACTTC.

This clonotype has more than one count but fewer than ten. This chain links TRBV20-1 with TRBJ2-7; D call uncertain. From germline, CDR1 is DFQATT and CDR2 SNEGSKA (reference sequence). V was pared by 5 bases and J by 0 bases, with 11 bases between. The CDR3 sequence is 13 residues long. The CDR3 region has the DNA TGCAGTGCTCCCCCCATCAGCTCCTACGAGCAGTACTTC. This gives the protein CSAPPISSYEQYF.

This clonotype was picked up a small number of times. The gene calls are TRBV24-1 and TRBJ2-5; D ambiguous. The CDR3 is made up of 15 amino acids. Trimming stripped 4 bases from V and 2 bases from J, with 13 bases between. The germline V gene has CDR1 KGHDR and CDR2 SFDVKD. CDR3 protein: CATSEANHPQETQYF. CDR3 coding DNA: TGTGCCACCAGTGAGGCTAATCATCCTCAAGAGACCCAGTACTTC.

This clonotype was found a few times. The chain combines TRBV15 with TRBJ1-6; 7 bases fit TRBD1. Germline V gene sequence: CDR1 LNHNV, CDR2 YYDKDF (reference sequence). With V trimmed by 6 bases and J by 5 bases, 4 bases remained unmatched. The CDR3 is made up of 14 amino acids. The CDR3 loop reads CATRPGTDNSPLHF. The CDR3 nucleotides read TGTGCCACCAGACCCGGGACAGATAATTCACCCCTCCACTTT.

V gene TRBV9 combines with J gene TRBJ2-1; TRBD2 matches at 9 bases. This CDR3 region has 15 residues. CDR1 and CDR2 from the germline V gene are SGDLS and YYNGEE. The junction had 7 bases not matched to a gene; V was cut back by 3 bases and J by 6 bases. The CDR3 DNA reads as TGTGCCAGCAGCGCTCCGGGACTAGCCGGCAATGAGCAGTTCTTC. The encoded protein is CASSAPGLAGNEQFF.

This chain links TRBV27 with TRBJ2-5; 8 nucleotides align to TRBD1. V dropped 6 bases and J dropped 0; count of bases not matched to a gene: 6. Germline assignment: CDR1 MNHEY and CDR2 SMNVEV (reference sequence). The CDR3 length is 15 residues. The CDR3: CASRHRTGNQETQYF. The CDR3 DNA is TGTGCCAGCAGGCATCGGACAGGGAACCAAGAGACCCAGTACTTC.

This clonotype was detected only a few times. This rearrangement joins TRBV27 to TRBJ2-3; 7 nucleotides align to TRBD1. The CDR3 consists of 15 residues. The J segment lost 2 bases and the V segment lost 6 bases, leaving 8 bases of the junction unmatched. Germline-derived CDR1 and CDR2 are MNHEY and SMNVEV (reference sequence). CDR3 DNA sequence: TGTGCCAGCAGCTTCAGGGGACAGTCCACAGATACGCAGTATTTT. It codes for CASSFRGQSTDTQYF.